This T cell receptor (beta chain) was sequenced during a study of shared clonotypes between healthy human individuals. Study-wide background: The donors, a couple of women and a few men, were aged 18 to 49. Overall study results and limits: Lower generation probabilities were found for non-shared clonotypes than for those shared by all four donors.

The V and J ends lost 0 bases and 9 bases, in that order; junction bases with no gene match: 11. CDR1 is SGHTA, CDR2 FQGNSA, per germline. The CDR3 runs 16 residues. Using immunoSEQ multiplex PCR, the repertoire was profiled, and TCRdb retains in-frame clones only, with some absent. The repertoire holds about 1 million clones, about 75% seen once, with about 1.5% in the top ten. The sample holds a few counts of this clone. Its specificity is not known. Each of the donors was a healthy adult who was HIV-negative and had not had a recent acute infection or vaccination. The sample consisted of memory CD4+ T cells sorted from blood. Subset noted: CD45RA-negative fraction. The sequence came from a man aged 18 to 30 in good health. The rearrangement joins TRBV7-2 to TRBJ2-7; 10 bases match TRBD2. CDR3 DNA: TGTGCCAGCAGCTTAGCGTTAGCGGGAGGTTCCCGTAGGCAGTACTTC. Protein sequence: CASSLALAGGSRRQYF.